Each of the 27 T cell receptor beta chains below was sequenced from the same sample in a study of T cell repertoires in cytomegalovirus infection. These TCRs are of unknown antigen specificity. A single record per CDR3 protein comes from TCRdb applying MiXCR to the reads. The sample includes approximately 89,000 distinct CDR3 sequences, under 30% of them seen just once. Sequenced here: CD8+ T cells from cultured PBMCs, sampled from culture after CMV antigen stimulation. These receptors came from a human donor in good health (CMV status not recorded). Some clones in this sample may be carry-over from other donors' samples.

This clonotype was seen many times. The chain employs TRBV7-8 and TRBJ2-7; unclear D gene. Germline V gene lookup returns CDR1 SGHVS and CDR2 FQNEAQ. The CDR3 is 13 amino acids. The V gene lost 2 bases and the J gene lost 3 bases, with 8 bases spanning the gap. This CDR3 reads CASSLQSDYEQYF. CDR3 coding DNA: TGTGCCAGCAGCTTACAATCGGACTACGAGCAGTACTTC.

This sequence joins TRBV2 and TRBJ2-3; D gene ambiguous. The CDR3 runs to 13 residues. The germline V gene encodes CDR1 SNHLY and CDR2 FYNNEI. V dropped 3 bases and J dropped 5 bases, with 9 bases sitting between them. The CDR3 sequence is CASSDFKGDTQYF. The CDR3 DNA reads TGTGCCAGCAGTGATTTTAAGGGAGATACGCAGTATTTT.

There are a few counts of this clonotype. The chain joins TRBV13 to TRBJ2-1; 7 nucleotides align to TRBD2. Germline V CDR1 and CDR2: PRHDT, FYEKMQ (reference sequence). The V gene end was trimmed by 5 bases and the J gene end by 9 bases; junction bases not matched to a gene: 10. CDR3 size: 14 residues. CDR3 loop: CASSPLGLEGEQFF. CDR3 DNA: TGTGCCAGCAGCCCCCTTGGACTAGAAGGTGAGCAGTTCTTC.

This clonotype was detected ten times or more. This chain links TRBV28 with TRBJ1-6, with 9 bases aligning to TRBD1. V lost 5 bases, J lost 9 bases, and 5 bases stayed unmatched. The CDR3 runs 14 residues. Per the germline V gene, CDR1 is MDHEN and CDR2 is SYDVKM. CDR3: CASSETGGTSPLHF. The DNA for the CDR3 is TGTGCCAGCAGTGAGACAGGGGGAACTTCACCCCTCCACTTT.

This clonotype was counted between two and nine times. The chain combines TRBV12-3 or TRBV12-4 with TRBJ2-3; weak D call: TRBD2 (5 bases). This CDR3 is built from 15 residues. V shed 1 base and J shed 3 bases, with 11 bases lying between them. The CDR3 protein is CASSLGARGTDTQYF. The CDR3 DNA is TGTGCCAGCAGTTTAGGGGCCCGGGGAACAGATACGCAGTATTTT.

This clonotype was found once. The V call is TRBV20-1, the J call TRBJ2-3, with D tentatively TRBD1 or TRBD2 (6 bases each). Trimming removed 6 bases at V and 4 bases at J, with 17 bases between. Germline loops: CDR1 DFQATT, CDR2 SNEGSKA (reference sequence). CDR3 length: 14 residues. The CDR3 protein is CSAKDLGGPDTQYF. The CDR3 DNA follows: TGCAGTGCAAAGGACCTGGGGGGCCCAGATACGCAGTATTTT.

This clonotype was seen a handful of times. The V and J genes are TRBV9 and TRBJ1-2; D unresolved. CDR1 SGDLS and CDR2 YYNGEE come from the germline V gene. V dropped 2 bases and J dropped 5 bases, with 10 bases sitting between them. CDR3 size: 13 residues. CDR3 in DNA: TGTGCCAGCAGCGTGGGAGAACGGTATGGCTACACCTTC. Amino acids: CASSVGERYGYTF.

This clonotype occurred many times. CDR3 sequence (DNA): TGTGCCAGCAGCTTAGATGTTCCTCAGCCCCAGCATTTT. Translated, it gives CASSLDVPQPQHF. The chain combines TRBV7-2 with TRBJ1-5; D unresolved. V lost 1 base to trimming and J lost 6 bases, with 7 bases between them. The CDR3 spans 13 residues. The germline V gene has CDR1 SGHTA and CDR2 FQGNSA.

The chain couples TRBV12-3 or TRBV12-4 to TRBJ2-1; 8 positions match TRBD1. With V trimmed by 4 bases and J by 10 bases, 6 bases remained unmatched. The CDR3 length is 13 residues. CDR3 sequence reads: CASSSPRGREQFF. CDR3 DNA: TGTGCCAGCAGTTCCCCCAGGGGGCGGGAGCAGTTCTTC.

The gene calls are TRBV4-1 and TRBJ1-1, with TRBD1 as a possible D gene (6 bases). The CDR3 runs to 13 residues. Germline V gives CDR1 MGHRA, CDR2 YSYEKL. V was pared by 3 bases and J by 8 bases, with 13 bases between. CDR3 loop: CASSQGGTPEAFF. As DNA, the CDR3 is TGCGCCAGCAGCCAGGGAGGGACACCCGAAGCTTTCTTT.

The table lists this clonotype with a few counts. The chain recombines TRBV11-2 with TRBJ2-2; TRBD1 or TRBD2 may be the D gene (5 bases each). The CDR3 is 14 residues long. Trimming took off 5 bases at V and 6 bases at J, with 13 bases between the two ends. CDR1 is SGHAT, CDR2 FQNNGV, per germline. CDR3 residues: CASSGSGTAGELFF. The CDR3 DNA is TGTGCCAGCAGCGGCAGTGGGACGGCCGGGGAGCTGTTTTTT.

V gene TRBV6-6 combines with J gene TRBJ1-2; tentative D call: TRBD1 (6 bases). V lost 2 bases and J 1 base, leaving 29 bases between the germline ends. The CDR3 consists of 21 residues. Germline CDR1 reads MNHNY; CDR2 reads SVGAGI (reference sequence). DNA for the CDR3: TGTGCCAGCAGTTACGGGGGGTGGGGGGACACCCCTGCCGCCAATAACTATGGCTACACCTTC. Protein product: CASSYGGWGDTPAANNYGYTF.

The chain uses TRBV30 and TRBJ1-4; D call uncertain. The length of the CDR3 is 13 residues. Trimming removed 0 bases at V and 8 bases at J, with 10 bases between. The V gene's germline CDR1 is GTSNPN and CDR2 SVGIG (reference sequence). CDR3: CAWSVSLKEKLFF. For the CDR3, the DNA is TGTGCCTGGAGTGTATCCCTGAAAGAAAAACTGTTTTTT.

This chain links TRBV11-1 with TRBJ2-1; no clear D. CDR1 is SGHAT and CDR2 is FQDESV in the germline V gene (reference sequence). The V gene lost 2 bases and the J gene lost 10 bases, with 9 bases spanning the gap. The CDR3 length is 12 residues. The CDR3 protein is CASSLITTEQFF. Written as DNA, the CDR3 is TGTGCCAGCAGCTTAATAACGACGGAGCAGTTCTTC.

This clonotype turned up a few times. The rearrangement joins TRBV7-9 to TRBJ2-7; 16 bases are shared with TRBD2. J was trimmed by 7 bases and V by 5 bases; bases with no gene match: 8. Germline V gene lookup returns CDR1 SEHNR and CDR2 FQNEAQ (reference sequence). CDR3 length equals 16 residues. CDR3 residues: CASSIGTSGGASEQYF. The CDR3 nucleotides read TGTGCCAGCAGCATTGGGACTAGCGGGGGGGCAAGTGAGCAGTACTTC.

The CDR3 reads CASSRGTTYEQYF. CDR3 bases: TGTGCCAGTAGTAGGGGGACGACCTACGAGCAGTACTTC. The chain has TRBV19 and TRBJ2-7; the D gene could be TRBD1 or TRBD2 (5 bases each). CDR3 length: 13 residues. From germline, CDR1 is LNHDA and CDR2 SQIVND (reference sequence). The V gene lost 4 bases and the J gene lost 2 bases, with 9 bases spanning the gap.

This clonotype was seen only once. The conserved closing phenylalanine or tryptophan is absent in this CDR3, likely reflecting a read error. The rearrangement links TRBV5-6 to TRBJ1-1, with D perhaps TRBD1 (5 bases). The V gene lost 5 bases and the J gene lost 6 bases, with 17 bases spanning the gap. The CDR3 consists of 14 residues. Germline-derived CDR1 and CDR2 are SGHDT and YYEEEE. The CDR3 DNA is TGTGCCAGCAGTCCGGTCGGGAGGGGCGCTGAAGCTTTCCTT. Translating gives CASSPVGRGAEAFL.

The rearrangement joins TRBV7-2 to TRBJ2-2, with 8 positions matching TRBD1. Germline values: CDR1 SGHTA, CDR2 FQGNSA. This CDR3 spans 17 amino acids. Trimming took 1 base from V and 4 from J; bases not matched to a gene: 8. The CDR3: CASSLVVGQARTGELFF. CDR3 DNA: TGTGCCAGCAGCTTAGTTGTGGGACAGGCCCGCACCGGGGAGCTGTTTTTT.

This clonotype has only a few counts. This chain uses TRBV6-5 with TRBJ1-5, with TRBD1 identical over 9 bases. With 6 bases clipped from V and 3 bases from J, the junction kept 6 bases outside the gene matches. This CDR3 has 15 residues. Germline CDR1 and CDR2: MNHEY and SVGAGI. CDR3 nucleotides: TGTGCCAGCAGACAAAGACAGGGGGTCAATCAGCCCCAGCATTTT. Protein: CASRQRQGVNQPQHF.

Regarding this clonotype: This may be a read error: a much more frequent sequence differs by one nucleotide. The V gene is TRBV7-8, the J gene TRBJ2-7, with TRBD2 as a possible D gene (6 bases). Germline V gives CDR1 SGHVS, CDR2 FQNEAQ. There are 15 residues in the CDR3. V lost 6 bases to trimming and J lost 2 bases, with 17 bases between them. This CDR3 reads CASSAASAIPYEQYF. The CDR3 nucleotides read TGTGCCAGCAGTGCGGCTAGCGCAATACCCTACGAGCAGTACTTC.

The V gene is TRBV12-3 or TRBV12-4, the J gene TRBJ1-1; 9 nucleotides match TRBD1. The trim removed 8 bases at V and 4 bases at J, leaving 5 bases unmatched. This CDR3 contains 13 residues. DNA of the CDR3: TGTGCCAGCGGGACAGGGCCGTCCACTGAAGCTTTCTTT. Its protein is CASGTGPSTEAFF.

The chain couples TRBV9 to TRBJ2-1; D not certain. V was clipped by 1 base and J by 6 bases, with 8 bases between them. Germline V gene data show CDR1 as SGDLS and CDR2 as YYNGEE. The CDR3 sequence is 13 residues long. The DNA for the CDR3 is TGTGCCAGCAGCGTATCCAATGGCAATGAGCAGTTCTTC. The encoded protein is CASSVSNGNEQFF.

This clonotype was seen at least ten times. The chain recombines TRBV11-2 with TRBJ2-7, with 12 bases matching TRBD2. The CDR3 covers 17 residues. J lost 6 bases, V lost 1 base, and 10 bases had no gene match. The germline V gene has CDR1 SGHAT and CDR2 FQNNGV. CDR3 in amino acids: CASSLAFLAGGPREQYF. The CDR3 DNA sequence: TGTGCCAGCAGCTTAGCGTTCCTAGCGGGAGGGCCGCGCGAGCAGTACTTC. The full variable domain, in which reference TRBV11-2 and TRBJ2-7 provide the parts outside the CDR3, is EAGVAQSPRYKIIEKRQSVAFWCNPISGHATLYWYQQILGQGPKLLIQFQNNGVVDDSQLPKDRFSAERLKGVDSTLKIQPAKLEDSAVYLCASSLAFLAGGPREQYFGPGTRLTVT.

This clonotype was found many times. The chain is built from TRBV7-2 and TRBJ2-1; 9 nucleotides match TRBD2. CDR3 size: 15 residues. J gave up 5 bases and V 3 bases, and 5 bases lay outside the gene matches. Germline V gene lookup returns CDR1 SGHTA and CDR2 FQGNSA. CDR3: CASSFGTSLDNEQFF. The CDR3 nucleotides are TGTGCCAGCAGCTTCGGGACTAGCCTCGACAATGAGCAGTTCTTC.

This clonotype has more than one count but fewer than ten. V is TRBV12-3 or TRBV12-4 and J is TRBJ2-7; possibly TRBD2 for D (5 bases). This CDR3 is built from 13 residues. Trimming cost V 1 base and J 6 bases, with 10 bases left between them. CDR3: CASSLGLEGEQYF. DNA for the CDR3: TGTGCCAGCAGTTTAGGGCTAGAGGGCGAGCAGTACTTC.

This clonotype was seen a handful of times. V and J are TRBV7-9 and TRBJ2-1, with D perhaps matching TRBD1 (6 bases). There are 14 residues in the CDR3. The V gene lost 5 bases and the J gene lost 3 bases, with 11 bases spanning the gap. CDR1 is SEHNR, CDR2 FQNEAQ, per germline (reference sequence). CDR3 region: CASSEQGHYNEQFF. In DNA form, the CDR3 reads TGTGCCAGCAGCGAACAGGGTCACTACAATGAGCAGTTCTTC.

V usage is TRBV2 and J usage is TRBJ2-7, with D uncertain. The germline gives CDR1 SNHLY, CDR2 FYNNEI. Trimming left V 7 bases short and J 7 bases short, with 20 bases between. This CDR3 has 14 residues. CDR3 nucleotide sequence: TGTGCCAGCAATGCGGTAGCCGATCCCAATGAGCAGTACTTC. Protein: CASNAVADPNEQYF. The full variable domain, rest sourced from reference TRBV2 and TRBJ2-7, is EPEVTQTPSHQVTQMGQEVILRCVPISNHLYFYWYRQILGQKVEFLVSFYNNEISEKSEIFDDQFSVERPDGSNFTLKIRSTKLEDSAMYFCASNAVADPNEQYFGPGTRLTVT.